This T cell receptor (beta chain) came from a study of blood T cell repertoires in COVID-19. Using immunoSEQ multiplex PCR, the repertoire was profiled, and TCRdb retains in-frame clones only, with some absent. This table holds about 300,000 clones, around 87% found once. This clone was detected only once. V was shortened by 6 bases and J by 0 bases, with 12 bases between the two germline ends. The CDR3 has 15 amino acids. CDR1 is SGHVS, CDR2 FQNEAQ, per germline. This sequence originates from a middle-aged woman who had recovered from COVID-19. The chain combines TRBV7-8 with TRBJ2-1, with D maybe TRBD2 (5 bases). Sequencing input: peripheral blood. The CDR3 bases are TGTGCCAGCAGACAGTTGGGGAGCTCCTACAATGAGCAGTTCTTC. This encodes CASRQLGSSYNEQFF.